These T cell receptor beta chains were read from a single sample in a study of beta chain features in type 1 diabetes. Sequenced by immunoSEQ multiplex PCR; TCRdb stores in-frame clones only, minus some. Of about 180,000 clones listed, roughly 8% are singletons. Sequencing input: central memory CD4+ T cells from blood. Receptors were obtained from a woman aged 40-49 years with type 1 diabetes. Each CDR3 is given with its conserved first and last residue. The D gene is left open where the match is weak. A row's size may be missing; if present it is once, few, many or a size class.

TRBJ2-7 | TRBD1 | TRBV28 | few | CASSFPYTGGAYEQYF | TGTGCCAGCAGTTTCCCCTATACAGGGGGCGCCTACGAGCAGTACTTC
TRBJ2-7 | NA | TRBV20-1 | few | CSARGTYEQYF | TGCAGTGCTAGAGGAACTTACGAGCAGTACTTC
TRBJ2-1 | NA | TRBV5-1 | few | CASSLAGISYNEQFF | TGCGCCAGCAGCTTGGCAGGAATCTCCTACAATGAGCAGTTCTTC
TRBJ2-1 | NA | TRBV7-2 | NA | CASSLDHGYNEQFF | TGTGCCAGCAGCTTAGATCACGGTTACAATGAGCAGTTCTTC
TRBJ2-3 | NA | TRBV27 | few | CASSFDSYSTDTQYF | TGTGCCAGCAGTTTCGACTCTTACTCCACAGATACGCAGTATTTT
TRBJ1-2 | NA | TRBV5-1 | NA | CASSRAGAENYGYTF | TGCGCCAGCAGCCGGGCTGGGGCTGAGAACTATGGCTACACCTTC
TRBJ2-1 | NA | TRBV28 | NA | CASSSTRAGNEQFF | TGTGCCAGCAGTTCCACGAGGGCGGGCAATGAGCAGTTCTTC
TRBJ2-1 | NA | TRBV7-2 | NA | CASSSQGLEQFF | TGTGCCAGCAGCAGTCAGGGCCTGGAGCAGTTCTTC
TRBJ2-1 | NA | TRBV7-2 | NA | CASSLSIASDGQFF | TGTGCCAGCAGCTTAAGCATAGCCAGCGACGGTCAGTTCTTC
TRBJ2-2 | TRBD1 | TRBV30 | few | CAWRSQGVRELFF | TGTGCCTGGAGGTCGCAGGGGGTTAGGGAGCTGTTTTTT
TRBJ2-7 | TRBD1 | TRBV7-3 | NA | CASSWGYRGKFEQYF | TGTGCCAGCAGCTGGGGGTACAGGGGAAAGTTCGAGCAGTACTTC
TRBJ2-1 | TRBD2 | TRBV11-2 | NA | CASSLRWSGGAEGEQFF | TGTGCCAGCAGCTTACGGTGGAGCGGGGGGGCCGAGGGTGAGCAGTTCTTC
TRBJ2-6 | NA | TRBV7-8 | many | CASSLAAPGSGANVLTF | TGTGCCAGCAGCTTAGCGGCCCCCGGGAGTGGGGCCAACGTCCTGACTTTC
TRBJ1-2 | NA | TRBV7-2 | few | CASSLARRARGYTF | TGTGCCAGCAGCTTAGCGCGGAGGGCACGTGGCTACACCTTC
TRBJ1-5 | NA | TRBV19 | few | CASHPGRINQPQHF | TGTGCCAGCCACCCCGGCAGGATCAATCAGCCCCAGCATTTT
TRBJ2-7 | TRBD1 | TRBV7-2 | few | CASSFRIPGTGDSYEQYF | TGTGCCAGCAGCTTCAGGATCCCCGGGACAGGGGACTCCTACGAGCAGTACTTC
TRBJ1-5 | NA | TRBV29-1 | few | CSVRQTFNQPQHF | TGCAGCGTTCGACAGACGTTCAATCAGCCCCAGCATTTT
TRBJ1-5 | TRBD1 | TRBV28 | NA | CASSLARGIAQPQHF | TGTGCCAGCAGTCTGGCCAGGGGGATTGCTCAGCCCCAGCATTTT
TRBJ2-7 | TRBD1 | TRBV4-3 | few | CASSRDRGYEQYF | TGCGCCAGCAGCCGCGACAGGGGCTACGAGCAGTACTTC
TRBJ1-3 | NA | TRBV7-9 | NA | CASRPLEGSSGNTIYF | TGTGCCAGCAGACCATTGGAGGGCAGCTCTGGAAACACCATATATTTT
TRBJ2-4 | TRBD2 | TRBV7-2 | NA | CASSPVGGRGNIQYF | TGTGCCAGCAGCCCGGTGGGGGGGAGGGGAAACATTCAGTACTTC
TRBJ1-3 | NA | TRBV27 | NA | CASSFRGGEDSGNTIYF | TGTGCCAGCAGTTTTAGGGGGGGCGAAGACTCTGGAAACACCATATATTTT
TRBJ1-5 | NA | TRBV15 | NA | CATSPRSLSNQPQHF | TGTGCCACCAGCCCCCGGTCCCTTAGCAATCAGCCCCAGCATTTT
TRBJ2-5 | TRBD2 | TRBV30 | NA | CAWRLAGGYNGQETQYF | TGTGCCTGGAGGCTAGCGGGAGGTTATAATGGCCAAGAGACCCAGTACTTC
TRBJ2-1 | TRBD2 | TRBV15 | NA | CATSIREAGRFYNEQFF | TGTGCCACCAGCATTCGAGAAGCGGGACGATTCTACAATGAGCAGTTCTTC
TRBJ1-5 | TRBD1 | TRBV6-1 | few | CASSDLGQGNQPQHF | TGTGCCAGCAGTGACCTCGGACAGGGAAATCAGCCCCAGCATTTT
TRBJ2-7 | NA | TRBV2 | many | CASGLSYEQYF | TGTGCCAGCGGGCTATCTTACGAGCAGTACTTC
TRBJ2-6 | TRBD1 | TRBV9 | few | CASTRQGEANVLTF | TGTGCCAGCACGAGACAGGGGGAGGCCAACGTCCTGACTTTC
TRBJ1-6 | NA | TRBV10-2 | few | CASSPRTVSNSPLHF | TGCGCCAGCAGCCCCCGGACAGTCAGTAATTCACCCCTCCACTTT
TRBJ2-1 | TRBD2 | TRBV9 | NA | CASSVGLAPEQFF | TGTGCCAGCAGCGTAGGACTAGCGCCTGAGCAGTTCTTC
TRBJ2-1 | TRBD1 | TRBV23-1 | NA | CASSPQDRDRDEQFF | TGCGCCAGCAGTCCGCAGGACAGGGACAGGGATGAGCAGTTCTTC
TRBJ2-7 | TRBD2 | TRBV4-1 | few | CASSQTSGGAYEQYF | TGCGCCAGCAGCCAAACTAGCGGGGGAGCCTACGAGCAGTACTTC
TRBJ1-5 | TRBD1 | TRBV11-2 | few | CASSSTGDQPQHF | TGTGCCAGCAGCTCGACAGGGGATCAGCCCCAGCATTTT
TRBJ1-1 | TRBD1 | TRBV10-3 | many | CAISKDRGTEAFF | TGTGCCATCAGTAAGGACAGGGGCACTGAAGCTTTCTTT
TRBJ2-7 | NA | TRBV13 | NA | CASSLDVGAYEQYF | TGTGCCAGCAGCTTAGATGTCGGAGCCTACGAGCAGTACTTC
TRBJ2-1 | TRBD2 | TRBV5-4 | few | CASSPQGGSGGADEQFF | TGTGCCAGCAGCCCCCAAGGGGGGAGCGGGGGGGCCGATGAGCAGTTCTTC
TRBJ1-1 | NA | TRBV5-1 | NA | CASSDGGAYTEAFF | TGCGCCAGCAGCGATGGAGGAGCGTACACTGAAGCTTTCTTT
TRBJ2-3 | NA | TRBV13 | few | CASTNPGDTQYF | TGTGCCAGCACCAACCCGGGAGATACGCAGTATTTT
TRBJ1-6 | TRBD1 | TRBV7-2 | NA | CASSLGQGHSPLHF | TGTGCCAGCAGCTTGGGACAGGGGCATTCACCCCTCCACTTT
TRBJ2-6 | NA | TRBV5-4 | NA | CASSPIGFSGANVLTF | TGTGCCAGCAGCCCGATCGGGTTCTCTGGGGCCAACGTCCTGACTTTC
TRBJ1-1 | TRBD1 | TRBV9 | NA | CASSRRDSLNTEAFF | TGTGCCAGCAGCCGAAGGGACAGTTTGAACACTGAAGCTTTCTTT
TRBJ2-3 | NA | TRBV7-3 | few | CASSLRRFTDTQYF | TGTGCCAGCAGCTTACGCAGGTTCACAGATACGCAGTATTTT
TRBJ1-3 | NA | TRBV30 | NA | CAWSHRNSGNTIYF | TGTGCCTGGAGTCATAGAAACTCTGGAAACACCATATATTTT
TRBJ1-1 | NA | TRBV9 | few | CASSPQAANTEAFF | TGTGCCAGCAGCCCACAGGCGGCGAACACTGAAGCTTTCTTT
TRBJ1-2 | TRBD1 | TRBV5-6 | many | CASSRYDRGYGYTF | TGTGCCAGCAGCCGTTATGACAGGGGCTATGGCTACACCTTC
TRBJ1-2 | NA | TRBV5-6 | few | CASSLRARGSGYTF | TGTGCCAGCAGCTTGAGGGCCAGGGGATCTGGCTACACCTTC